This T cell receptor (beta chain) came from a study of blood T cell repertoires in COVID-19. Study-level information: The United States, Italy and Spain supplied acute and convalescent COVID-19 samples.

In assigning cohorts, the study relied on participant-reported clinical history. Germline CDR1 reads MDHEN; CDR2 reads SYDVKM. The CDR3 runs to 18 residues. The ends lost 1 base at V and 0 bases at J; junction bases unmatched: 9. Here immunoSEQ multiplex PCR was the method, and the copy in TCRdb shows in-frame clones only, minus some. The data show around 250,000 clones, about 88% seen once. Sequencing used PBMCs or T cells enriched from blood (not recorded which). The rearrangement links TRBV28 to TRBJ1-3; 7 bases line up with TRBD1. The receptor comes from a young man with acute COVID-19. CDR3 protein: CASSLFRRPGGSGNTIYF. Written as DNA, the CDR3 is TGTGCCAGCAGTTTATTTCGTCGCCCAGGGGGCTCTGGAAACACCATATATTTT.